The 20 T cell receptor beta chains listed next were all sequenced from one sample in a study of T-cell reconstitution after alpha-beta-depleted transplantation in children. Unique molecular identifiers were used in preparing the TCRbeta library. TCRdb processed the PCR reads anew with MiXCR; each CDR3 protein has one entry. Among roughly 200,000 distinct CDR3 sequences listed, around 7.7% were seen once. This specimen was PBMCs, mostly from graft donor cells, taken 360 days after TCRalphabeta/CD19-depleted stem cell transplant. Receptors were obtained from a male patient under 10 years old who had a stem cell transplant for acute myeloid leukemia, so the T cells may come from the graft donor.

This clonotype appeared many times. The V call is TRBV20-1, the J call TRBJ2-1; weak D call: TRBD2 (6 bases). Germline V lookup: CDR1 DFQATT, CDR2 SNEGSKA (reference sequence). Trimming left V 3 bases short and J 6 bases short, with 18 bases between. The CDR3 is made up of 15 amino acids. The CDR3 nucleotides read TGCAGTGCTAGGAGTGGGCTAGCGCGGCCCAATGAGCAGTTCTTC. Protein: CSARSGLARPNEQFF.

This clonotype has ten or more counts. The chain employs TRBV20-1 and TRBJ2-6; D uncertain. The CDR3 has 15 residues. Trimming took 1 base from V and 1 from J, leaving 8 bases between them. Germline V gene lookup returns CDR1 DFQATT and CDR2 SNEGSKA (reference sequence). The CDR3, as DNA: TGCAGTGCTAGAGTTTTAGGTTCTGGGGCCAACGTCCTGACTTTC. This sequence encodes CSARVLGSGANVLTF.

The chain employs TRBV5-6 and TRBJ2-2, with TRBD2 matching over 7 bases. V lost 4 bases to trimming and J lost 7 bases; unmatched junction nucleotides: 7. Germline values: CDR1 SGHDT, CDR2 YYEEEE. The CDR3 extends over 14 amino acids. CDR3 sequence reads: CASSGVLAVGELFF. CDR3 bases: TGTGCCAGCAGCGGTGTTCTAGCGGTCGGGGAGCTGTTTTTT. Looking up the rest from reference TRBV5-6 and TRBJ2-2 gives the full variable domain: DAGVTQSPTHLIKTRGQQVTLRCSPKSGHDTVSWYQQALGQGPQFIFQYYEEEERQRGNFPDRFSGHQFPNYSSELNVNALLLGDSALYLCASSGVLAVGELFFGEGSRLTVL.

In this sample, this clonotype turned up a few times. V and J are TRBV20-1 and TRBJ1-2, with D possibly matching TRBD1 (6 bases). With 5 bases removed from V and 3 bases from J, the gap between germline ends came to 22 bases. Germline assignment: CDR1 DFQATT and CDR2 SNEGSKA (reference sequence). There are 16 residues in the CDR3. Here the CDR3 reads CSAYNQDRPPDYGYTF. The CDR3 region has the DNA TGCAGTGCTTACAACCAGGACAGACCCCCGGACTATGGCTACACCTTC.

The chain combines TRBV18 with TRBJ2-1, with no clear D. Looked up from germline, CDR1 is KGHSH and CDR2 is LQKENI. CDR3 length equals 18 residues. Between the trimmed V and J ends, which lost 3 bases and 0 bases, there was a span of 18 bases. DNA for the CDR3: TGTGCCAGCTCACCTACCTTAGGGTCTATTGGCTCCTACAATGAGCAGTTCTTC. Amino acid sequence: CASSPTLGSIGSYNEQFF.

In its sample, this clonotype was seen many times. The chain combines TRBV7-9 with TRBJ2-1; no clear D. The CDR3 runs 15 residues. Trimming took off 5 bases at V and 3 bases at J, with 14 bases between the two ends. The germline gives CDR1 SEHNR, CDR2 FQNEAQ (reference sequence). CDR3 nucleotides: TGTGCCAGCAGCCTGGGCCTCCCCTACTACAATGAGCAGTTCTTC. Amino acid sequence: CASSLGLPYYNEQFF.

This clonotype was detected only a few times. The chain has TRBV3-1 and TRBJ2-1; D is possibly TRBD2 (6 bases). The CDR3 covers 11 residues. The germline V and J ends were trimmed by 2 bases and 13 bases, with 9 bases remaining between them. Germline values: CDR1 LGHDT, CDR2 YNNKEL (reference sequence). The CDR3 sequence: CASSQTSRQFF. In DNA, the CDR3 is TGTGCCAGCAGCCAAACTAGCCGTCAGTTCTTC.

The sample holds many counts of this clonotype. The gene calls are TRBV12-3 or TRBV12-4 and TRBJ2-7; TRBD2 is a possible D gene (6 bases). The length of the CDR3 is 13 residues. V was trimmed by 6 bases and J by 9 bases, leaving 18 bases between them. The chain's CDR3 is CASSITAGSGQYF. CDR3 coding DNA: TGTGCCAGCAGCATCACAGCGGGCTCGGGGCAGTACTTC.

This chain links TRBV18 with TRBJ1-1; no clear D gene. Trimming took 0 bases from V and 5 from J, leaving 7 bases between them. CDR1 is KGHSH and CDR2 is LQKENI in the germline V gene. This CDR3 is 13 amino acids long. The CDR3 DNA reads TGTGCCAGCTCACCACCTTCGGGAACTGAAGCTTTCTTT. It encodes CASSPPSGTEAFF.

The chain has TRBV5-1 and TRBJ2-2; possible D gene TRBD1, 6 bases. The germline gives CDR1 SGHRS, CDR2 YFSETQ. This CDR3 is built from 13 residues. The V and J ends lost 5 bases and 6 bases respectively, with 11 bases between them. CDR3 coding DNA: TGCGCCAGCAGGGTCAGGGGCGCCGGGGAGCTGTTTTTT. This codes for CASRVRGAGELFF.

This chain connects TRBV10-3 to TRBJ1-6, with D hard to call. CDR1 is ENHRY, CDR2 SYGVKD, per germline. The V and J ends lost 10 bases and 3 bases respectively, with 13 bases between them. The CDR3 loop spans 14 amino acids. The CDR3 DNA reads TGTGCCAACTGCTGGGAATTCTATAATTCACCCCTCCACTTT. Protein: CANCWEFYNSPLHF.

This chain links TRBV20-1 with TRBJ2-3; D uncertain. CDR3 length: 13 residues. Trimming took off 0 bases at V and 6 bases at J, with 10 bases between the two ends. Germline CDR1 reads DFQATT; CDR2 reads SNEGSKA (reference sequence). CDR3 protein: CSARDAHDDTQYF. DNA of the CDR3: TGCAGTGCTAGAGATGCACATGACGATACGCAGTATTTT.

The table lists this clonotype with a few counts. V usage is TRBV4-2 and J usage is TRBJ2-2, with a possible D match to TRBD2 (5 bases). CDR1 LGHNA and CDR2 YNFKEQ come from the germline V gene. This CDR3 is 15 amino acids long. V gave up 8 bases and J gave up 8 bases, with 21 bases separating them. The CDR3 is CASDKRSDSGGELFF. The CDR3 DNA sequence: TGTGCCAGCGATAAGCGTAGCGACTCTGGTGGGGAGCTGTTTTTT.

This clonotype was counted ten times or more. Here the CDR3 reads CSVALALEYEQYF. The CDR3 DNA reads as TGCAGCGTGGCCCTAGCTCTGGAATACGAGCAGTACTTC. The chain joins TRBV29-1 to TRBJ2-7; possibly TRBD2 for D (5 bases). Trimming took off 6 bases at V and 4 bases at J, with 16 bases between the two ends. The CDR3 runs 13 residues. CDR1 and CDR2 from the germline V gene are SQVTM and ANQGSEA.

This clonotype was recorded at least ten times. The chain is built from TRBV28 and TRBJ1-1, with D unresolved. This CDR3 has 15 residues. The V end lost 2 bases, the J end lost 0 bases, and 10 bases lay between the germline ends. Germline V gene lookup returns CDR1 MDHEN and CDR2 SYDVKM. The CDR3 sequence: CASSLIGTLNTEAFF. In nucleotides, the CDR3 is TGTGCCAGCAGTTTAATCGGCACACTGAACACTGAAGCTTTCTTT.

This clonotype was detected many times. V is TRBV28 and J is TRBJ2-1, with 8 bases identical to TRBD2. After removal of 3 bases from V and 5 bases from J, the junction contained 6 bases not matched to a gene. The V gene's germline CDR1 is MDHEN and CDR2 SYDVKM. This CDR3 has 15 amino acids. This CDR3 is CASSFGGLADNEQFF. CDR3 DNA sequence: TGTGCCAGCAGTTTTGGAGGACTAGCCGACAATGAGCAGTTCTTC.

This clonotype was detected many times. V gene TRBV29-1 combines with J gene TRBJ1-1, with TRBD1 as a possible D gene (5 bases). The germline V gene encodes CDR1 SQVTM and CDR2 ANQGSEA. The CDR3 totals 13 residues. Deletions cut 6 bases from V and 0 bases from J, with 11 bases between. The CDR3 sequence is CSVGEILNTEAFF. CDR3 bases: TGCAGCGTAGGGGAGATACTGAACACTGAAGCTTTCTTT.

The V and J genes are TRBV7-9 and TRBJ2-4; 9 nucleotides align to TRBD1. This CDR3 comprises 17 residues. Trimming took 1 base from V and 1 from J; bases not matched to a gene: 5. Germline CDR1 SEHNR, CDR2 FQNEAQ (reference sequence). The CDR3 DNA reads TGTGCCAGCAGCTTAGGTCTGGACAGGGGTGCCAAAAACATTCAGTACTTC. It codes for CASSLGLDRGAKNIQYF.

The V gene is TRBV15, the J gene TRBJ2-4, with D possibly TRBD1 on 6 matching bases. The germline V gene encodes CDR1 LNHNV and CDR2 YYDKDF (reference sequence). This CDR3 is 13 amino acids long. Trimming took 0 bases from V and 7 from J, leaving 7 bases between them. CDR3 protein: CATSRDQGNIQYF. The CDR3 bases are TGTGCCACCAGCAGAGATCAGGGGAACATTCAGTACTTC.

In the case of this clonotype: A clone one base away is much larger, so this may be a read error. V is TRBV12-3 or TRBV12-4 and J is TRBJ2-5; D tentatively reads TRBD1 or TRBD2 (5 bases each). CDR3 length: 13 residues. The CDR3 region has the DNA TGTGCCAGTAGACAGATGGGGGTAGAGAGCCAGTACTTC. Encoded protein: CASRQMGVESQYF.